This T cell receptor beta chain was recovered during a study of graft-versus-host responses after intestinal transplantation. This clone is a singleton in its sample. The antigen remains undetermined. Sequencing used immunoSEQ multiplex PCR; TCRdb keeps in-frame clones, though not all of them. Of around 120,000 clones in the sample, 85% to 95% are singletons; the top ten hold 3.3%. The study, taken as a whole, reports: Researchers found GvH clones in recipient marrow, and some showed up first in ileum or blood. Within the allografts of patients who had graft-donor T cell macrochimerism, graft-versus-host to host-versus-graft clonal ratios were high.

Germline V gene sequence: CDR1 MNHEY, CDR2 SMNVEV (reference sequence). The CDR3 extends over 11 amino acids. Trimming stripped 10 bases from V and 2 bases from J, with 9 bases between. The sequence was obtained from a human donor who received an intestinal transplant. The sequencing here drew on unstimulated CD8+ T cells sorted from spleen or lymph node cells, taken before intestinal transplant. The genes are TRBV27 and TRBJ2-7; D possibly corresponds to TRBD2 (5 bases). CDR3 coding DNA: TGTGCCACGGGATGGACCTACGAGCAGTACTTC. Translation: CATGWTYEQYF.